This T cell receptor (beta chain) stems from a study of tumor-infiltrating lymphocytes in localized non-small cell lung cancer. Study as a whole: From each patient, both tumor and uninvolved lung, non-adjacent to tumor, were sampled.

A remark on this clone: Its antigen is undetermined.

V lost 3 bases and J lost 5, with 8 bases in between. CDR3 size: 14 residues. From germline, CDR1 is KGHSH and CDR2 LQKENI. The protocol was immunoSEQ multiplex PCR, while the TCRdb copy is restricted to in-frame clones and leaves out a portion. The repertoire holds fewer than 20,000 clones, with around 74% as singletons. Study-wide findings and caveats: Higher tumor T cell infiltration than in uninvolved lung was supported by TCRbeta sequencing. No link was found between tumor T-cell fraction and recurrence-free survival. Different pieces of the same tissue were used for each assay.

Sample: lung tumor tissue. This clonotype was obtained from a human donor with non-small cell lung cancer. The chain is built from TRBV18 and TRBJ1-6, with a tentative D call TRBD1 (5 bases). CDR3 DNA sequence: TGTGCCAGCTCACCCGGGGCCGATAATTCACCCCTCCACTTT. Translated, it gives CASSPGADNSPLHF.